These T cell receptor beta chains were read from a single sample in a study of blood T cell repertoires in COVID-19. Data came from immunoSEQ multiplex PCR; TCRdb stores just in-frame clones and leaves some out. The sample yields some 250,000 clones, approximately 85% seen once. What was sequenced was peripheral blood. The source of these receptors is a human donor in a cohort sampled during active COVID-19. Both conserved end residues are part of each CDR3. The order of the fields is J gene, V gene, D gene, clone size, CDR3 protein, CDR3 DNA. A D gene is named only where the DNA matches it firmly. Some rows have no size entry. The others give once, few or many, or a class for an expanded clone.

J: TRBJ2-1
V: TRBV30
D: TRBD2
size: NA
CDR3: CAWSVTGGYNEQFF
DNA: TGTGCCTGGAGTGTGACGGGGGGCTACAATGAGCAGTTCTTC

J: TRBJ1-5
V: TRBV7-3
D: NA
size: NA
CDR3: CASSQGGGQPQHF
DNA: TGTGCCAGCAGCCAAGGCGGGGGTCAGCCCCAGCATTTT

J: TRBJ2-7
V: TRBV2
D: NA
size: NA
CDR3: CASSERGARFYEQYF
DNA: TGTGCCAGCTCCGAACGGGGAGCGAGATTCTACGAGCAGTACTTC

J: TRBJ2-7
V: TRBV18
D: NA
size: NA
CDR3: CASSFTGAGAYEQYF
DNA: TGTGCCAGCTCATTCACCGGGGCAGGGGCGTACGAGCAGTACTTC

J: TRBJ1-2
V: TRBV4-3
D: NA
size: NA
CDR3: CASSREGGGNYGYTF
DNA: TGCGCCAGCAGCCGAGAGGGGGGAGGTAACTATGGCTACACCTTC

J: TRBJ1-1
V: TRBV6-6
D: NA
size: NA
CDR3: CASSQITTMNTEAFF
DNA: TGTGCCAGCAGCCAAATAACTACAATGAACACTGAAGCTTTCTTT

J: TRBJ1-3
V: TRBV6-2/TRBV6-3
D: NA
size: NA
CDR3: CASSFRASSGNTIYF
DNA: TGTGCCAGCAGTTTCAGGGCTTCCTCTGGAAACACCATATATTTT

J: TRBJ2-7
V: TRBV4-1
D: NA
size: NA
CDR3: CASSLGVLGYEQYF
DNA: TGCGCCAGCAGCCTAGGGGTACTCGGCTACGAGCAGTACTTC

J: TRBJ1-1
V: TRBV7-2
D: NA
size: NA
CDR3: CASRYGGFPEAFF
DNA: TGTGCCAGCAGATACGGAGGGTTTCCTGAAGCTTTCTTT

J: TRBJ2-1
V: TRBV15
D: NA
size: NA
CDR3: CATSRDPNNEQFF
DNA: TGTGCCACCAGCAGAGACCCTAACAATGAGCAGTTCTTC

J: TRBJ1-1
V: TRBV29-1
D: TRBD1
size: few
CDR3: CSVDRGTEAFF
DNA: TGCAGCGTTGACAGGGGGACTGAAGCTTTCTTT

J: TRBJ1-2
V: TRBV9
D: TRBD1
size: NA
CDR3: CASSVSGGSNYGYTF
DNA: TGTGCCAGCAGCGTATCAGGGGGGTCTAACTATGGCTACACCTTC

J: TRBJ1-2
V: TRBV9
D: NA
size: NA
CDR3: CASSVGTEDGYTF
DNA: TGTGCCAGCAGCGTAGGGACAGAGGATGGCTACACCTTC

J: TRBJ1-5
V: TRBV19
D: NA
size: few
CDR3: CASSTGRDRQPQHF
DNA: TGTGCCAGTAGTACAGGGAGGGATAGACAGCCCCAGCATTTT

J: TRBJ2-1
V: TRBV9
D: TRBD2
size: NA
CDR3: CASSLRGGGDEQFF
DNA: TGTGCCAGCAGCTTACGGGGGGGCGGCGATGAGCAGTTCTTC

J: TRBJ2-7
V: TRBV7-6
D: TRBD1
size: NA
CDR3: CASSPGTGLPYEQYF
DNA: TGTGCCAGCAGCCCTGGGACAGGTCTCCCTTACGAGCAGTACTTC

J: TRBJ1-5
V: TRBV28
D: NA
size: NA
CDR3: CASSLPNQPQHF
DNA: TGTGCCAGCAGTTTACCGAATCAGCCCCAGCATTTT

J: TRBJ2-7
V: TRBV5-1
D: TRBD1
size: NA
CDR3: CASSAGRQGIGEQYF
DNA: TGCGCCAGCAGCGCGGGAAGACAGGGGATTGGCGAGCAGTACTTC

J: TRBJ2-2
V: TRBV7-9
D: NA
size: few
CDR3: CASTVGGTGELFF
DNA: TGTGCCAGCACCGTTGGGGGGACCGGGGAGCTGTTTTTT

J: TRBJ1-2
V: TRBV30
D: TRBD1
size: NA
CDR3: CAWSVRGTGYYTF
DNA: TGTGCCTGGAGTGTTCGTGGGACAGGGTACTACACCTTC

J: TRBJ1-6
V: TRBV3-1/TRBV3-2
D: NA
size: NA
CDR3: CASSQGSREGPLHF
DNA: TGTGCCAGCAGCCAAGGTAGCAGGGAGGGACCCCTCCACTTT

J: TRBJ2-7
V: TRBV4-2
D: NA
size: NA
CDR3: CASSQDPPGEQYF
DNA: TGTGCCAGCAGCCAAGATCCCCCGGGGGAGCAGTACTTC

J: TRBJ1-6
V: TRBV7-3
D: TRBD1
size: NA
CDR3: CASSPDRDSPLHF
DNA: TGTGCCAGCAGCCCGGACAGGGATTCACCCCTCCACTTT

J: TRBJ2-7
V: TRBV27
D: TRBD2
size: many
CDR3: CASSPTGLAGEVQYF
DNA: TGTGCCAGCAGTCCAACGGGACTAGCGGGAGAAGTGCAGTACTTC

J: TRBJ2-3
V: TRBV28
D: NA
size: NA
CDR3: CASSPFRTGVTDTQYF
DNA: TGTGCCAGCAGCCCTTTTAGGACGGGGGTCACAGATACGCAGTATTTT

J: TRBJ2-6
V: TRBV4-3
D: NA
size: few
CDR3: CASSQEASSGANVLTF
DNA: TGCGCCAGCAGCCAAGAGGCCTCGTCTGGGGCCAACGTCCTGACTTTC

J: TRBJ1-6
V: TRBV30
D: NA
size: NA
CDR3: CAWSLQGSSNSPLHF
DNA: TGTGCCTGGAGCTTACAGGGATCAAGTAATTCACCCCTCCACTTT

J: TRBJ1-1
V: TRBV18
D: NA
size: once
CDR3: CASSPWGGREMNTEAFF
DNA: TGTGCCAGCTCACCCTGGGGGGGAAGGGAAATGAACACTGAAGCTTTCTTT

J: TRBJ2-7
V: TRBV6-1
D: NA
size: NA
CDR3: CASSESGRAYEQYF
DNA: TGTGCCAGCAGTGAATCTGGCAGGGCCTACGAGCAGTACTTC

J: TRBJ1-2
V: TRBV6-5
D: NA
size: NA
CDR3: CASTNLGQGYGYTF
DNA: TGTGCCAGCACCAATCTGGGGCAGGGGTATGGCTACACCTTC

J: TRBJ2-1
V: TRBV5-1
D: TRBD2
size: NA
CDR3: CASNAGDAEQFF
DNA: TGCGCCAGCAATGCGGGAGATGCTGAGCAGTTCTTC

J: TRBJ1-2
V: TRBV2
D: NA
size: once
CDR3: CASKLTVTARKDYTF
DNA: TGTGCCAGCAAGCTCACAGTTACAGCCAGAAAGGACTACACCTTC

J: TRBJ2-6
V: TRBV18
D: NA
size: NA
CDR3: CASSSTGPAAF
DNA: TGTGCCAGCTCATCCACAGGGCCCGCGGCTTTC

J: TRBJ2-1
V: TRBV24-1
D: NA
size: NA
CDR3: CAVRRGTSYNEQFF
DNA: TGTGCCGTACGGCGGGGCACCTCCTACAATGAGCAGTTCTTC

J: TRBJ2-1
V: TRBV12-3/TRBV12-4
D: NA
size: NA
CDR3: CASSSDWGLEQFF
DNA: TGTGCCAGCAGCTCGGACTGGGGTCTTGAGCAGTTCTTC

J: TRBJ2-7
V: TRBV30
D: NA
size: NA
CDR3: CACRTVSVGEQYF
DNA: TGTGCCTGTAGGACTGTTTCGGTCGGCGAGCAGTACTTC

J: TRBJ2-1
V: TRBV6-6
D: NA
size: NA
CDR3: CASSYSRDLGNEQFF
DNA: TGTGCCAGCAGTTACTCGAGGGACTTAGGCAATGAGCAGTTCTTC